Given below is one T cell receptor beta chain in context. Its antigen is unidentified. The data were taken from a study of T cell responses to AZD1222 COVID-19 vaccine. Overall study: Second-dose recipients at about 4 or about 12 weeks were treated as one pooled group.

TCRdb's table, derived via immunoSEQ multiplex PCR, lists solely in-frame clones and lacks some. The top ten hold 7.8% of the sample, which has about 110,000 clones, around 93% seen once. Study outcomes and limitations: White British ancestry dominated among donors, who included more females, and clonal diversity was possibly underestimated. Two AZD1222 administrations were followed by greater Spike-specific TCR breadth and depth.

The CDR3 runs 15 residues. V lost 0 bases, J lost 8 bases, and 16 bases lay in between. Germline lookup yields CDR1 GTSNPN and CDR2 SVGIG (reference sequence). Sequencing was performed on peripheral blood, taken on day 0 of AZD1222 vaccination. This receptor was obtained from an adult in good health. The rearrangement links TRBV30 to TRBJ1-4; D unclear. CDR3: CAWSVPGPGGEKLFF. The CDR3 nucleotides are TGTGCCTGGAGTGTACCGGGCCCGGGCGGCGAAAAACTGTTTTTT.